This passage covers 8 T cell receptor beta chains from one sample sequenced in a study of CXCR3-negative and CXCR3-positive naive CD8 T cells. Overall study findings and caveats: TRB CDR3 hydrophobicity was greater in CXCR3-positive naive cells than in CXCR3-negative naive cells.

Their antigens are not known. TRB cDNA libraries were made by UMI-labeled 5' RACE. TCRdb reprocessed the 5' RACE reads and keeps a single row for each CDR3 protein, giving no DNA. The sample table sets out some 54,000 distinct CDR3 sequences. The sequencing sample was made of naive CXCR3+ CD8+ T cells from blood. Described subset: CD45RO-CCR7+CD27+CD95- naive CD8+ T cells expressing CXCR3 (TNR3+). Receptors originate from a human donor in good health. Some clones in this sample may be carry-over from other donors' samples.

The J gene is TRBJ2-3, the V gene TRBV5-1; the D gene TCRdb calls, TRBD1, cannot be checked with no DNA. In germline, CDR1 is SGHRS, CDR2 YFSETQ. The CDR3 sequence is 15 residues long. CDR3 residues: CASSWPGGATDTQYF.

The chain uses TRBV20-1 and TRBJ1-2; the D gene TCRdb calls, TRBD1, cannot be checked with no DNA. The CDR3 is 17 amino acids. The germline V gene encodes CDR1 DFQATT and CDR2 SNEGSKA (reference sequence). CDR3 loop: CSARDWERGPLMYGYTF.

This sequence joins TRBV29-1 and TRBJ1-2; absent DNA, TCRdb's TRBD1 call cannot be checked. The CDR3 length is 15 residues. Germline loops: CDR1 SQVTM, CDR2 ANQGSEA. The chain's CDR3 is CSVEDSGGVGYGYTF.

The V gene is TRBV15, the J gene TRBJ2-5; there is no DNA to check the TCRdb D call of TRBD2. Germline V gives CDR1 LNHNV, CDR2 YYDKDF (reference sequence). The CDR3 is 16 residues long. The CDR3 protein is CATSRQTSGVEETQYF.

This chain uses TRBV23-1 with TRBJ2-3. TRBV23-1 is recorded as an ORF, its role being uncertain. CDR3 length: 15 amino acids. The CDR3 loop is CASSFLAGGTDTQYF.

This rearrangement joins TRBV7-9 to TRBJ1-4; TCRdb gives TRBD1 as the D gene, but with no DNA this cannot be confirmed. The CDR3 contains 12 residues. Germline V gives CDR1 SEHNR, CDR2 FQNEAQ (reference sequence). CDR3 in amino acids: CASKPGDEKLFF.

The chain links TRBV7-2 to TRBJ2-5; no DNA is available, so the TRBD2 call from TCRdb remains unchecked. Germline lookup yields CDR1 SGHTA and CDR2 FQGNSA. The CDR3 totals 15 residues. The CDR3 sequence is CASSPREDALLAQYF.

The chain uses TRBV28 and TRBJ2-7; lacking DNA, the TRBD1 call made by TCRdb goes unchecked. The CDR3 has 16 amino acids. CDR1 MDHEN and CDR2 SYDVKM come from the germline V gene. The CDR3: CASSPPGQRIPYEQYF.